This entry concerns a single T cell receptor (beta chain). Its specificity is not known. The PCR employed 60 Vbeta primers together with 13 Jbeta primers. TCRdb's copy holds only in-frame clones and misses some; the assay was immunoSEQ multiplex PCR. Listed are about 140,000 clones; roughly 2% falls within the top ten. The data stem from a study of cytomegalovirus exposure and HLA in healthy donors. Study-wide findings and caveats: Clonal expansion, a later analysis showed, was greater in HLA-associated TCR beta chains than in equally common others. A cluster of highly shared sequence variants was likely a sequencing artifact. In vitro work confirmed that a few CMV-associated chains recognize CMV antigens. Most observed TCR sequences were rare, whereas some public TCRs were detected in many donors.

The clonotype comes from a woman aged 18-29 years in good health and CMV-seronegative. The sample was PBMCs.

This chain's CDR3 is CASKSSGDIGFF. The CDR3, as DNA: TGTGCCAGTAAGTCCAGTGGGGACATAGGTTTCTTT. This rearrangement joins TRBV19 to TRBJ1-1; maybe TRBD1 (6 bases). CDR1 is LNHDA and CDR2 is SQIVND in the germline V gene (reference sequence). There are 12 residues in the CDR3. The V and J ends lost 7 bases and 13 bases respectively, with 19 bases between them.